This T cell receptor beta chain emerged from a study of cytomegalovirus exposure and HLA in healthy donors. Study-wide findings and caveats: Cytomegalovirus status was reportedly diagnosed by the classifier with high sensitivity and specificity. Presence/absence analyses supposed approximately even sequencing depth among donors.

For this clone: Its antigen is currently unknown.

PCR amplification relied on 60 Vbeta primers (plus 13 Jbeta primers). As processed by the authors: Unique TCR beta chains totaled 65 million to 95 million in a later count, with around 12 million of them shared. The protocol was immunoSEQ multiplex PCR, while the TCRdb copy is restricted to in-frame clones and leaves out a portion. Clone size and the V and J calls come from that table; the DNA yielded D and trimming. Of about 160,000 clones listed, less than 85% are singletons. The germline V gene encodes CDR1 KGHSH and CDR2 LQKENI. J lost 0 bases, V lost 5 bases, and 2 bases had no gene match. This CDR3 comprises 14 residues.

J is TRBJ2-3 and V is TRBV18; 7 nucleotides agree with TRBD1. What was sequenced was PBMCs. The TCR sequence derives from a man between 60 and 75 years old in good health and CMV-seronegative. CDR3 coding DNA: TGTGCCAGCTCATCGACAGGGAGCACAGATACGCAGTATTTT. Amino acid sequence: CASSSTGSTDTQYF.